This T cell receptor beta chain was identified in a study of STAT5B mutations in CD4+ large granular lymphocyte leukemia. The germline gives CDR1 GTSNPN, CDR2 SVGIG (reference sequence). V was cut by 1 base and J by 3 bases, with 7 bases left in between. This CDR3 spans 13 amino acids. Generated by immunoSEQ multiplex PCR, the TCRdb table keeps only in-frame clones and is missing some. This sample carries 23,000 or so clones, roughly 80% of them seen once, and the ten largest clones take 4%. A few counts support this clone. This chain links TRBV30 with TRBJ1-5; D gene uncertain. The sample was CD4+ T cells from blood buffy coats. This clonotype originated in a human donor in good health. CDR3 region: CAWSGRSNQPQHF. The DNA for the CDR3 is TGTGCCTGGAGTGGGAGGTCCAATCAGCCCCAGCATTTT.